This T cell receptor (beta chain) was found in a study of cytomegalovirus exposure and HLA in healthy donors. Study-wide context: Unique TCRs numbering roughly 85 million, obtained from HLA-typed donors, made up an early data release.

This CDR3 has 15 amino acids. V was clipped by 7 bases and J by 6 bases; unmatched bases: 14. Germline V gene sequence: CDR1 MDHEN, CDR2 SYDVKM. In the case of this clone: Antigen: not known.

In the PCR, 60 Vbeta and 13 Jbeta primers were used. Generated by immunoSEQ multiplex PCR, the TCRdb table keeps only in-frame clones and is missing some. This table has 180,000 or so clones, around 80% appearing once. Study-level points and caveats: Most TCRs appeared rarely, but some public TCRs recurred in many donors. According to an earlier analysis, most TCR beta V segments yielded productive rearrangements about 90% or about 30% of the time.

Sequencing was performed on PBMCs. The V gene is TRBV28, the J gene TRBJ2-7; 8 nucleotides match TRBD1. The receptor was isolated from a man aged 35-49 years in good health and CMV-seronegative. The CDR3 nucleotides read TGTGCCAGCACTTTTAGGGCCAGGGGGCATTCCGAGCAGTACTTC. Encoded protein: CASTFRARGHSEQYF.